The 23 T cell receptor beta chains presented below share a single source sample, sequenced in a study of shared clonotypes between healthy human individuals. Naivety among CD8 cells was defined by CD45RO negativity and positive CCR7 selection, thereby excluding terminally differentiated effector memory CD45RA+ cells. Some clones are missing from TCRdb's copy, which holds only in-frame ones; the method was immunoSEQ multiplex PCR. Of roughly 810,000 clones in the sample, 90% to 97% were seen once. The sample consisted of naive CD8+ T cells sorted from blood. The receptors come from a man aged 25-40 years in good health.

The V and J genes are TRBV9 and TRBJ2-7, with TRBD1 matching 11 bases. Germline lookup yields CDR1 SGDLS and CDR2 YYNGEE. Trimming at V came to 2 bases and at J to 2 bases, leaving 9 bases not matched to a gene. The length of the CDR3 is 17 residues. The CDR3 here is CASSVNPGTGGTYEQYF. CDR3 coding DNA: TGTGCCAGCAGCGTCAACCCGGGGACAGGGGGTACCTACGAGCAGTACTTC.

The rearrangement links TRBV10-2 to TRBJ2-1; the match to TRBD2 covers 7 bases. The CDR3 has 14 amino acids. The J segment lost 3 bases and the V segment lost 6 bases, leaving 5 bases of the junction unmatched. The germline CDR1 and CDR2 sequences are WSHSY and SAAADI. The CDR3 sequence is CASRPAGIYNEQFF. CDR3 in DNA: TGCGCCAGCAGGCCAGCGGGGATCTACAATGAGCAGTTCTTC.

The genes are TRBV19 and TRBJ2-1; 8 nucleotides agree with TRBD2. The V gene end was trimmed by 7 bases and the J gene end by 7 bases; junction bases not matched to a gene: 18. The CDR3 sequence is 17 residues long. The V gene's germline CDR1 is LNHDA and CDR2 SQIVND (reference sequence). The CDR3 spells CASNPSLTGGPKNEQFF. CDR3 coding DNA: TGTGCCAGTAACCCCTCCCTAACGGGAGGGCCGAAAAATGAGCAGTTCTTC. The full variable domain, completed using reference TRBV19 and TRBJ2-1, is DGGITQSPKYLFRKEGQNVTLSCEQNLNHDAMYWYRQDPGQGLRLIYYSQIVNDFQKGDIAEGYSVSREKKESFPLTVTSAQKNPTAFYLCASNPSLTGGPKNEQFFGPGTRLTVL.

CDR3 coding DNA: TGTGCCAGTAATAGCGGGACGTTAGGCGGTGAGCAGTTCTTC. It encodes CASNSGTLGGEQFF. This sequence joins TRBV28 and TRBJ2-1; 8 bases are a match to TRBD2. CDR3 length: 14 amino acids. V was clipped by 9 bases and J by 9 bases; unmatched bases: 13. Germline CDR1 is MDHEN and CDR2 is SYDVKM.

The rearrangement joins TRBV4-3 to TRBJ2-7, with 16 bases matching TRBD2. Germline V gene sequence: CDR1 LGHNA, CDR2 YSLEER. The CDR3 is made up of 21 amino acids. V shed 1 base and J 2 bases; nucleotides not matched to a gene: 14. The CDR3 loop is CASSQVGIPGTSGRVTYEQYF. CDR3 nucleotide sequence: TGCGCCAGCAGCCAAGTGGGGATCCCAGGGACTAGCGGGAGGGTCACCTACGAGCAGTACTTC.

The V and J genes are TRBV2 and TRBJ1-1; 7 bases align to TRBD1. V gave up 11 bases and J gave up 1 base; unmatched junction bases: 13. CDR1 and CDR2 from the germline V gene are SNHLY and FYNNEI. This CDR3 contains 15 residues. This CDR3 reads CAGKETGTENTEAFF. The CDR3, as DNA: TGTGCCGGAAAAGAAACCGGGACAGAGAACACTGAAGCTTTCTTT.

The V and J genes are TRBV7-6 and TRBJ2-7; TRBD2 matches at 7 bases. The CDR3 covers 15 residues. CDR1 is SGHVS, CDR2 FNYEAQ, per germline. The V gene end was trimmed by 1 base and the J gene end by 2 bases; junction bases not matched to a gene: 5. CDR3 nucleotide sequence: TGTGCCAGCAGCTTAGAGGCGGGAGTCGCCTACGAGCAGTACTTC. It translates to CASSLEAGVAYEQYF.

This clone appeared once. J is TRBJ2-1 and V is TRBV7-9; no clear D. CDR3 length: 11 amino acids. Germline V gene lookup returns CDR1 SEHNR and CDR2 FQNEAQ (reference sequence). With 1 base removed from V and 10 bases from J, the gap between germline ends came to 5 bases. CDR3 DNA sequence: TGTGCCAGCAGCTTAGGACCAGAGCAGTTCTTC. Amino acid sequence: CASSLGPEQFF.

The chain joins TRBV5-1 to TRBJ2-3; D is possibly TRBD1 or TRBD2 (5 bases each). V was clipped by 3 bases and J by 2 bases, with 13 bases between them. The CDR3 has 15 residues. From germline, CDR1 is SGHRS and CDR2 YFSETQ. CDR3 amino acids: CASSYRDASTDTQYF. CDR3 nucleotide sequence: TGCGCCAGCAGCTACCGGGACGCGTCCACAGATACGCAGTATTTT. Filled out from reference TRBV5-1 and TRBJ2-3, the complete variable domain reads KAGVTQTPRYLIKTRGQQVTLSCSPISGHRSVSWYQQTPGQGLQFLFEYFSETQRNKGNFPGRFSGRQFSNSRSEMNVSTLELGDSALYLCASSYRDASTDTQYFGPGTRLTVL.

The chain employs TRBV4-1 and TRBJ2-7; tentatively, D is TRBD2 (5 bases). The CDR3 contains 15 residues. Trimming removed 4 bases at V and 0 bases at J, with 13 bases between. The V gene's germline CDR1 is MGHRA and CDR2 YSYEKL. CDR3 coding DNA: TGCGCCAGCAGCCCCGGACTCGGAAGCTCCTACGAGCAGTACTTC. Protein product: CASSPGLGSSYEQYF.

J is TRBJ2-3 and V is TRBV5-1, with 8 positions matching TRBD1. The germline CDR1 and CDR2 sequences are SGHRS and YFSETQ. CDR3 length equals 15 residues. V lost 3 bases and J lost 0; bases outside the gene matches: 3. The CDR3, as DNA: TGCGCCAGCAGCTGGGGACAGGTTAGCACAGATACGCAGTATTTT. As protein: CASSWGQVSTDTQYF.

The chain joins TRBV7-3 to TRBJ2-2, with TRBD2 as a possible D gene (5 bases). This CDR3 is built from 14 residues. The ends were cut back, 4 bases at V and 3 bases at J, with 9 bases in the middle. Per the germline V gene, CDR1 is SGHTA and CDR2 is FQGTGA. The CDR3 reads CASSSEGYTGELFF. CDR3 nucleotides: TGTGCCAGCAGCTCAGAGGGTTACACCGGGGAGCTGTTTTTT.

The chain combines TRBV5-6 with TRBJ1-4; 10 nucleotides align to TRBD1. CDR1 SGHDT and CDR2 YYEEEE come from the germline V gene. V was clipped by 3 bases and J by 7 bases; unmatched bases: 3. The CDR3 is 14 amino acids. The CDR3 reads CASSYGQGGEKLFF. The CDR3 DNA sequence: TGTGCCAGCAGCTATGGACAGGGGGGTGAAAAACTGTTTTTT.

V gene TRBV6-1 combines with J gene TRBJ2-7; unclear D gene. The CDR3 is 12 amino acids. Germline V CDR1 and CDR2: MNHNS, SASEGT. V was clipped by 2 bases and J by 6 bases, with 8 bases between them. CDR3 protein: CASSELGAEQYF. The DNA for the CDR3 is TGTGCCAGCAGTGAACTGGGCGCCGAGCAGTACTTC.

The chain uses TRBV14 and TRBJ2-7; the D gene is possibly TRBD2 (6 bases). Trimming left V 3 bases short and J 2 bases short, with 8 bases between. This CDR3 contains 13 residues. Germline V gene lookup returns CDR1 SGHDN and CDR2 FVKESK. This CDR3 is CASSHASAYEQYF. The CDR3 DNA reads TGTGCCAGCAGCCATGCTAGCGCCTACGAGCAGTACTTC.

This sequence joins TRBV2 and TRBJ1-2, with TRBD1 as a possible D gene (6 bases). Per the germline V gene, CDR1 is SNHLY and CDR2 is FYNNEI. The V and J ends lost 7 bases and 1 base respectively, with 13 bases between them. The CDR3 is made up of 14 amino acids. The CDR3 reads CASMNRDDNYGYTF. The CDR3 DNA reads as TGTGCCAGCATGAACAGGGACGATAACTATGGCTACACCTTC.

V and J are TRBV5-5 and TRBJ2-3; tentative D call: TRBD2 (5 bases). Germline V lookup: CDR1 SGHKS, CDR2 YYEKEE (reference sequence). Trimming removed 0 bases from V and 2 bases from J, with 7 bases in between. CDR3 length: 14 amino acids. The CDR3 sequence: CASSLAAATDTQYF. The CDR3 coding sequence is TGTGCCAGCAGCTTGGCAGCGGCCACAGATACGCAGTATTTT. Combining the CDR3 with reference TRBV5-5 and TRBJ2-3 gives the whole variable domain DAGVTQSPTHLIKTRGQQVTLRCSPISGHKSVSWYQQVLGQGPQFIFQYYEKEERGRGNFPDRFSARQFPNYSSELNVNALLLGDSALYLCASSLAAATDTQYFGPGTRLTVL.

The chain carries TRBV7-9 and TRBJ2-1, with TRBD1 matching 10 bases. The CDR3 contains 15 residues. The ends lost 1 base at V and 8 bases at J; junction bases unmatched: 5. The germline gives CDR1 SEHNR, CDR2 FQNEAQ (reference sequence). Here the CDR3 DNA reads TGTGCCAGCAGCTTAGGCGACAGGGGGCTATATGAGCAGTTCTTC. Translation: CASSLGDRGLYEQFF.

Written as DNA, the CDR3 is TGTGCCAGCAGCTTGGGGGAGATGAACGAGCAGTACTTC. Translation: CASSLGEMNEQYF. The chain carries TRBV5-5 and TRBJ2-7; the D gene is possibly TRBD2 (5 bases). Germline V gene data show CDR1 as SGHKS and CDR2 as YYEKEE (reference sequence). Trimming took off 0 bases at V and 5 bases at J, with 9 bases between the two ends. This CDR3 is 13 amino acids long.

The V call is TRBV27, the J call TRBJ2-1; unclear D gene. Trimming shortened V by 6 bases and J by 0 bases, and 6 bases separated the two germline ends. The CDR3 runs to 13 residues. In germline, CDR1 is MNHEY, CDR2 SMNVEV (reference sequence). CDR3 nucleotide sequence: TGTGCCAGCAGGTCTAGCTCCTACAATGAGCAGTTCTTC. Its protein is CASRSSSYNEQFF.

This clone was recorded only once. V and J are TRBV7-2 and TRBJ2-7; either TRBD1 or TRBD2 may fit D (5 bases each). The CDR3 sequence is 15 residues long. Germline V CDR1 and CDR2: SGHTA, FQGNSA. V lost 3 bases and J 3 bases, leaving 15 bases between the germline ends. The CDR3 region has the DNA TGTGCCAGCAGCTTCCGGGACCAACCCTACTACGAGCAGTACTTC. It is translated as CASSFRDQPYYEQYF.

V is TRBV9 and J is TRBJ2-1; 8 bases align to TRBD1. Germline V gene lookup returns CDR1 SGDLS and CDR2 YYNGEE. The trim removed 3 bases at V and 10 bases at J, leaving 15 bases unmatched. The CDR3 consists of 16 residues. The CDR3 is CASSAGGGQGPLEQFF. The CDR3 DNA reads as TGTGCCAGCAGCGCCGGGGGAGGACAGGGACCCCTGGAGCAGTTCTTC. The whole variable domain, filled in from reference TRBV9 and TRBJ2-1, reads DSGVTQTPKHLITATGQRVTLRCSPRSGDLSVYWYQQSLDQGLQFLIQYYNGEERAKGNILERFSAQQFPDLHSELNLSSLELGDSALYFCASSAGGGQGPLEQFFGPGTRLTVL.

CDR3 sequence reads: CASSALRSEQYF. In DNA form, the CDR3 reads TGTGCCAGCAGTGCACTGCGTTCCGAGCAGTACTTC. The chain uses TRBV6-1 and TRBJ2-7; D gene ambiguous. The CDR3 totals 12 residues. CDR1 is MNHNS, CDR2 SASEGT, per germline. V was clipped by 4 bases and J by 6 bases, with 10 bases between them.